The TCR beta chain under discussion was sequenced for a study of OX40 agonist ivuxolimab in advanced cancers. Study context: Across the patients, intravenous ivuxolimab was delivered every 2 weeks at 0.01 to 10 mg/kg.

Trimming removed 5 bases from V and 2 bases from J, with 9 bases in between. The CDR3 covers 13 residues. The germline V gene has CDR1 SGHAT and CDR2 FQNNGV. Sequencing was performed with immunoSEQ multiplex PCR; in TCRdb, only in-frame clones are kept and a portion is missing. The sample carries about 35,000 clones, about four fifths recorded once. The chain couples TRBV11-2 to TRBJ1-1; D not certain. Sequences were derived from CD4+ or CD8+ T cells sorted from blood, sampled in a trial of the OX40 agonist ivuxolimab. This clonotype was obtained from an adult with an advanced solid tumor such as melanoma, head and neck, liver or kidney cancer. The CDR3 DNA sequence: TGTGCCAGCAGCCCTGATCTAAACACTGAAGCTTTCTTT. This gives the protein CASSPDLNTEAFF.